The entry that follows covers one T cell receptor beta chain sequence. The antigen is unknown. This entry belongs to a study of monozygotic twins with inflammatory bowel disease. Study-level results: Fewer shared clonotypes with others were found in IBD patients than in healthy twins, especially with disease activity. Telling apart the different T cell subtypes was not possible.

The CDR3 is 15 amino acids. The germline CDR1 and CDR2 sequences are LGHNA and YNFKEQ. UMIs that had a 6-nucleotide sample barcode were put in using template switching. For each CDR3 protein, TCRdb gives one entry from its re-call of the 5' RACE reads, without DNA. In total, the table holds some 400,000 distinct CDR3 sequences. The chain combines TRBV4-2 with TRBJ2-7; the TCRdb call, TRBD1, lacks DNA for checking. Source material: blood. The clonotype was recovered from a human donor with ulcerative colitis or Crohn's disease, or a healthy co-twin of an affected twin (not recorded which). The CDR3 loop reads CASSLRGEGYYEQYF.